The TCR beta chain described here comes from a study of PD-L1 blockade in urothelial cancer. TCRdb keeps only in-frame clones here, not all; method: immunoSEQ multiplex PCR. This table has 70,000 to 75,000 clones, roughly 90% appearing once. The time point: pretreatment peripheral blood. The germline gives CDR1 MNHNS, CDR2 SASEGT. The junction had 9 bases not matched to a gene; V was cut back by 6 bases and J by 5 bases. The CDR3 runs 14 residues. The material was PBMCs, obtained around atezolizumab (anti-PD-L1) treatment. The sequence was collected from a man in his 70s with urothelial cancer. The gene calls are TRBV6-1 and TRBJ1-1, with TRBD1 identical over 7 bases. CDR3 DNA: TGTGCCAGCAGATCTGCTACAGGGGTAACTGAAGCTTTCTTT. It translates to CASRSATGVTEAFF.